Listed below are T cell receptor beta chains from one sample, sequenced in a study of shared clonotypes between healthy human individuals. The protocol was immunoSEQ multiplex PCR, while the TCRdb copy is restricted to in-frame clones and leaves out a portion. The repertoire holds millions of clones, with 90% to 95% as singletons. Input material: naive CD4+ T cells sorted from blood. These receptors originate from a man between 18 and 29 years old in good health. Both conserved end residues are part of each CDR3. A D gene is named only where the DNA matches it firmly. Clone size is not always given. Where it is, it says once, few, many or a class for expanded clones.

abundance	d_gene	v_gene	j_gene	CDR3aa	CDR3nt
-	-	TRBV6-6	TRBJ1-2	CASGLRTGYGYTF	TGTGCCAGCGGATTACGGACGGGCTATGGCTACACCTTC
-	TRBD2	TRBV19	TRBJ2-2	CASTKAGGNGGELFF	TGTGCCAGTACTAAAGCGGGAGGGAATGGCGGGGAGCTGTTTTTT
few	-	TRBV5-1	TRBJ1-3	CASSLGGSGNTIYF	TGCGCCAGCAGCTTAGGGGGATCTGGAAACACCATATATTTT
-	-	TRBV28	TRBJ2-1	CASTKPGRPFF	TGTGCCAGCACCAAACCGGGACGCCCTTTCTTC
-	-	TRBV6-5	TRBJ1-3	CASLGDANTIYF	TGTGCCAGCCTAGGGGACGCAAACACCATATATTTT
-	-	TRBV10-3	TRBJ1-4	CAISEGANEKLVF	TGTGCCATCAGTGAGGGCGCCAACGAAAAACTGGTTTTT
-	-	TRBV7-2	TRBJ1-6	CASSLKGSPLHF	TGTGCCAGCAGCTTAAAGGGCTCACCCCTCCACTTT
-	-	TRBV6-1	TRBJ2-7	CASSAAYGQYF	TGTGCCAGCAGTGCCGCCTATGGGCAGTACTTC
-	TRBD2	TRBV5-1	TRBJ2-7	CASSYSSGEIYEQYF	TGCGCCAGCAGCTATTCTAGCGGGGAAATCTACGAGCAGTACTTC
-	-	TRBV19	TRBJ1-2	CASGRYGYTF	TGTGCCAGTGGCCGCTATGGCTACACCTTC
-	TRBD1	TRBV9	TRBJ1-1	CASGTGGNTEAFF	TGTGCCAGCGGCACAGGGGGGAACACTGAAGCTTTCTTT
-	-	TRBV7-2	TRBJ2-1	CASSLEPGARNEQFF	TGTGCCAGCAGCTTAGAGCCAGGGGCACGCAATGAGCAGTTCTTC
-	-	TRBV10-3	TRBJ1-2	CAISGAGDGYTF	TGTGCCATCAGCGGGGCTGGAGATGGCTACACCTTC
-	-	TRBV4-3	TRBJ2-7	CASSQVALLPYEQYF	TGCGCCAGCAGCCAAGTGGCCCTTCTCCCCTACGAGCAGTACTTC
-	-	TRBV2	TRBJ2-7	CASSGTARSYEQYF	TGTGCCAGCTCTGGGACGGCTCGCTCCTACGAGCAGTACTTC
-	-	TRBV11-2	TRBJ1-6	CASSLDQGWGRGTPLHF	TGTGCCAGCAGCTTAGATCAGGGTTGGGGGCGGGGGACACCCCTCCACTTT
-	-	TRBV28	TRBJ1-4	CASSLTGPDEKLFF	TGTGCCAGCAGTCTAACAGGGCCCGACGAAAAACTGTTTTTT
-	TRBD1	TRBV4-3	TRBJ1-2	CASSQEQGSNYGYTF	TGCGCCAGCAGCCAAGAACAGGGGAGTAACTATGGCTACACCTTC
-	-	TRBV28	TRBJ2-1	CASSELVNEQFF	TGTGCCAGCAGTGAACTCGTAAATGAGCAGTTCTTC
once	-	TRBV19	TRBJ1-2	CASQTGSRYGYTF	TGTGCCAGCCAGACAGGCTCTCGCTATGGCTACACCTTC
-	TRBD1	TRBV10-3	TRBJ2-5	CAIQKTGQETQYF	TGTGCCATACAGAAGACAGGGCAAGAGACCCAGTACTTC
-	-	TRBV6-4	TRBJ1-6	CASSAQATSNSPLHF	TGTGCCAGCAGTGCCCAGGCAACCTCAAATTCACCCCTCCACTTT
-	TRBD1	TRBV4-1	TRBJ1-2	CASSQGVGTGGTGHYGYTF	TGCGCCAGCAGCCAAGGAGTTGGGACAGGGGGAACGGGGCACTATGGCTACACCTTC
-	TRBD2	TRBV11-2	TRBJ2-7	CASTPTSAISYEQYF	TGTGCCAGCACCCCTACTAGCGCCATCTCCTACGAGCAGTACTTC
-	TRBD1	TRBV19	TRBJ2-7	CASSIQGALAYEQYF	TGTGCCAGTAGTATTCAGGGGGCCTTAGCCTACGAGCAGTACTTC
-	TRBD2	TRBV9	TRBJ2-2	CASSVGASGRSNTGELFF	TGTGCCAGCAGCGTAGGGGCTAGCGGGAGGTCGAACACCGGGGAGCTGTTTTTT
-	-	TRBV4-3	TRBJ2-2	CASSQDHGYGELFF	TGCGCCAGCAGCCAAGACCACGGCTACGGGGAGCTGTTTTTT
-	-	TRBV7-9	TRBJ2-5	CASSLVYRQSYQETQYF	TGTGCCAGCAGCTTAGTGTATAGGCAATCGTACCAAGAGACCCAGTACTTC
-	TRBD1	TRBV11-2	TRBJ2-7	CASSLMGQGPYEQYF	TGTGCCAGCAGCTTAATGGGACAGGGCCCCTACGAGCAGTACTTC
-	TRBD1	TRBV5-1	TRBJ1-5	CASSPDRGGQPQHF	TGCGCCAGCAGCCCCGACAGGGGAGGCCAGCCCCAGCATTTT
-	TRBD1	TRBV10-3	TRBJ2-1	CAISPGQGANEQFF	TGTGCCATCAGCCCGGGACAGGGGGCAAATGAGCAGTTCTTC
-	TRBD2	TRBV10-2	TRBJ2-3	CASSSLAGVTDTQYF	TGCGCCAGCAGTTCACTAGCGGGGGTCACAGATACGCAGTATTTT
once	TRBD1	TRBV5-1	TRBJ2-5	CASSHRQGETQYF	TGCGCCAGCAGCCACCGACAGGGGGAGACCCAGTACTTC
-	-	TRBV28	TRBJ2-7	CASSLRLRTYEQYF	TGTGCCAGCAGTTTAAGACTGAGGACCTACGAGCAGTACTTC
many	TRBD1	TRBV25-1	TRBJ1-2	CASSEQGARGYTF	TGTGCCAGCAGTGAACAGGGGGCAAGGGGCTACACCTTC
-	-	TRBV7-2	TRBJ1-3	CASSGGGFGNTIYF	TGTGCCAGCAGCGGAGGGGGGTTTGGAAACACCATATATTTT
-	-	TRBV7-2	TRBJ2-7	CASSLYGGQEEQYF	TGTGCCAGCAGCTTATACGGGGGGCAGGAAGAGCAGTACTTC
-	-	TRBV10-1	TRBJ2-7	CASSESGVYEQYF	TGCGCCAGCAGTGAGTCGGGCGTCTACGAGCAGTACTTC
-	-	TRBV2	TRBJ2-3	CASRTMDTQYF	TGTGCCAGCCGGACTATGGATACGCAGTATTTT
-	-	TRBV7-3	TRBJ2-7	CASSHTWNGSYEQYF	TGTGCCAGCAGTCATACGTGGAACGGCTCCTACGAGCAGTACTTC
-	-	TRBV6-6	TRBJ2-6	CASTLLGDGANVLTF	TGTGCCAGCACCCTGCTCGGGGATGGGGCCAACGTCCTGACTTTC
-	-	TRBV4-3	TRBJ2-7	CASSQDQTSEQYF	TGCGCCAGCAGCCAAGACCAGACGAGCGAGCAGTACTTC
-	-	TRBV7-9	TRBJ1-5	CASSLGWQNSNQPQHF	TGTGCCAGCAGCTTAGGTTGGCAGAATAGCAATCAGCCCCAGCATTTT
-	-	TRBV28	TRBJ2-7	CASSPLGGRFVEQYF	TGTGCCAGCAGTCCCCTAGGGGGGAGGTTTGTCGAGCAGTACTTC
-	-	TRBV6-5	TRBJ1-6	CASSSAEGLSPLHF	TGTGCCAGCAGCTCGGCGGAGGGGCTGTCACCCCTCCACTTT
-	-	TRBV9	TRBJ1-5	CASSVGENQPQHF	TGTGCCAGCAGCGTAGGGGAGAATCAGCCCCAGCATTTT
-	-	TRBV5-8	TRBJ2-1	CASSSSGPLNYNEQFF	TGTGCCAGCAGCTCTTCGGGACCTCTGAACTACAATGAGCAGTTCTTC
many	-	TRBV5-1	TRBJ2-7	CASSLNTGMEEQYF	TGCGCCAGCAGCCTGAATACAGGTATGGAGGAGCAGTACTTC
-	-	TRBV25-1	TRBJ2-4	CASSELSTGAKNIQYF	TGTGCCAGCAGTGAATTGTCAACGGGAGCCAAAAACATTCAGTACTTC
-	-	TRBV6-5	TRBJ2-7	CASTLYNEQYF	TGTGCCAGCACCTTATACAACGAGCAGTACTTC
-	-	TRBV15	TRBJ2-2	CATSRDRRTGLFF	TGTGCCACCAGCAGAGACAGGCGCACCGGGCTGTTTTTT
many	-	TRBV4-1	TRBJ2-4	CASSQGLVDIQYF	TGCGCCAGCAGCCAAGGGCTAGTGGACATTCAGTACTTC
-	-	TRBV6-1	TRBJ1-6	CASSEGQSGSPLHF	TGTGCCAGCAGTGAAGGGCAGTCGGGCTCACCCCTCCACTTT
-	-	TRBV6-6	TRBJ1-6	CASNKEGGHNSPLHF	TGTGCCAGCAATAAAGAAGGCGGTCATAATTCACCCCTCCACTTT
once	-	TRBV7-9	TRBJ2-3	CASSMTPAPDTQYF	TGTGCCAGCAGCATGACTCCAGCGCCAGATACGCAGTATTTT
many	-	TRBV27	TRBJ1-5	CASSFAGKNQPQHF	TGTGCCAGCAGTTTCGCAGGGAAAAATCAGCCCCAGCATTTT
-	-	TRBV9	TRBJ1-2	CASSPNDGGYGYTF	TGTGCCAGCAGCCCAAACGACGGTGGCTATGGCTACACCTTC
-	TRBD1	TRBV4-3	TRBJ1-4	CASSHDRGRDEKLFF	TGCGCCAGCAGCCATGACAGGGGGAGGGATGAAAAACTGTTTTTT
-	-	TRBV11-2	TRBJ1-1	CASSKGRIIVGGTEAFF	TGTGCCAGCAGCAAGGGACGTATAATCGTGGGGGGCACTGAAGCTTTCTTT